What follows are 9 T cell receptor beta chains derived from one specimen sequenced in a study of immune evolution from preneoplasia to lung adenocarcinoma. Produced via immunoSEQ multiplex PCR; TCRdb's table is partial and in-frame only. Here the sample spans approximately 11,000 clones, approximately 81% being singletons. Material: FFPE minimally invasive lung adenocarcinoma tissue. These receptors all come from a person aged 70 to 80 with lung adenocarcinoma.

V usage is TRBV9 and J usage is TRBJ2-7; no clear D gene. The CDR3 runs 14 residues. The germline V and J ends were trimmed by 0 bases and 1 base, with 8 bases remaining between them. The germline V gene encodes CDR1 SGDLS and CDR2 YYNGEE. The CDR3 sequence: CASSVGPDSYEQYF. The CDR3 DNA reads TGTGCCAGCAGCGTAGGCCCTGATTCCTACGAGCAGTACTTC.

The chain carries TRBV19 and TRBJ1-5; the D gene is possibly TRBD1 (6 bases). The length of the CDR3 is 17 residues. V was clipped by 3 bases and J by 0 bases, with 15 bases between them. Germline values: CDR1 LNHDA, CDR2 SQIVND (reference sequence). Here the CDR3 reads CASSIRNRANSNQPQHF. CDR3 bases: TGTGCCAGTAGTATTCGTAACAGGGCGAATAGCAATCAGCCCCAGCATTTT.

This rearrangement joins TRBV2 to TRBJ2-7; D is ambiguous. This CDR3 spans 15 amino acids. Germline V lookup: CDR1 SNHLY, CDR2 FYNNEI. Trimming left V 5 bases short and J 5 bases short, with 19 bases between. The DNA for the CDR3 is TGTGCCAGCAGTCAAAAACTGTGGGGTAGGGACGAGCAGTACTTC. Translation: CASSQKLWGRDEQYF.

This chain uses TRBV19 with TRBJ1-1; D is perhaps TRBD1 (5 bases). The germline V and J ends were trimmed by 7 bases and 5 bases, with 17 bases remaining between them. This CDR3 is 14 amino acids long. The germline V gene has CDR1 LNHDA and CDR2 SQIVND (reference sequence). In DNA, the CDR3 is TGTGCCAGTAATATTGGGGCTGTCGGGACTGAAGCTTTCTTT. It translates to CASNIGAVGTEAFF.

This sequence joins TRBV29-1 and TRBJ1-1; D ambiguous. Trimming cost V 3 bases and J 1 base, with 15 bases left between them. The CDR3 consists of 15 residues. The V gene's germline CDR1 is SQVTM and CDR2 ANQGSEA. Here the CDR3 reads CSVDRTQLRNTEAFF. The CDR3 nucleotides read TGCAGCGTTGACCGGACTCAGCTAAGGAACACTGAAGCTTTCTTT.

The chain uses TRBV5-1 and TRBJ2-1; 7 nucleotides align to TRBD2. The CDR3 extends over 15 amino acids. The junction had 5 bases not matched to a gene; V was cut back by 0 bases and J by 5 bases. Germline CDR1 reads SGHRS; CDR2 reads YFSETQ. In DNA, the CDR3 is TGCGCCAGCAGCTTGGGGGCTAGCGGAAACAATGAGCAGTTCTTC. This codes for CASSLGASGNNEQFF.

The chain carries TRBV5-1 and TRBJ1-1; D gene uncertain. The length of the CDR3 is 14 residues. V was shortened by 0 bases and J by 10 bases, with 16 bases between the two germline ends. Germline V gene lookup returns CDR1 SGHRS and CDR2 YFSETQ. The CDR3 loop reads CASSLGLGWISAFF. CDR3 DNA sequence: TGCGCCAGCAGCTTGGGACTAGGGTGGATTTCAGCTTTCTTT.

The genes are TRBV10-2 and TRBJ1-1, with 8 bases aligning to TRBD1. The CDR3 is made up of 14 amino acids. The junction had 7 bases not matched to a gene; V was cut back by 6 bases and J by 4 bases. CDR1 and CDR2 (germline): WSHSY, SAAADI. The CDR3 DNA follows: TGCGCCAGCAGATTTGAGGGGACAGGCACTGAAGCTTTCTTT. Residues: CASRFEGTGTEAFF.

The genes are TRBV10-2 and TRBJ2-3; the match to TRBD2 covers 8 bases. This CDR3 comprises 16 residues. Germline CDR1 WSHSY, CDR2 SAAADI. V lost 1 base to trimming and J lost 7 bases; unmatched junction nucleotides: 10. The DNA for the CDR3 is TGCGCCAGCAGTGAGTACCCACTAGCGGAAGATCATACGCAGTATTTT. This sequence encodes CASSEYPLAEDHTQYF.